This entry concerns a single T cell receptor beta chain. The antigen is not known. These data originate in a study of cytomegalovirus exposure and HLA in healthy donors. Study summary: Per a later analysis, the roughly 670 first-cohort and over 90 validation repertoires shared one platform. General study findings and limits: One later analysis, an examination of the roughly 130 validation repertoires, found that first-cohort TCR clusters tended to co-occur in them. According to reports, the classifier identified cytomegalovirus status with high specificity and sensitivity. A list of 150 to 200 TCR beta chains associated with cytomegalovirus was given.

Between the trimmed V and J ends, which lost 1 base and 0 bases, there was a span of 13 bases. From germline, CDR1 is LGHNA and CDR2 YNFKEQ. The CDR3 sequence is 17 residues long. Generated by immunoSEQ multiplex PCR, the TCRdb table keeps only in-frame clones and is missing some. The table has approximately 100,000 clones, over 75% seen once. The chain joins TRBV4-2 to TRBJ2-1; D call uncertain. The TCR was taken from a man aged 18 to 29 in good health and CMV-seropositive. The sequenced sample consisted of PBMCs. CDR3 nucleotides: TGTGCCAGCAGCCAAGGTGCAGAGGTAAGCTCCTACAATGAGCAGTTCTTC. Protein product: CASSQGAEVSSYNEQFF.